A selection of T cell receptor beta chains follows, all from one sample in a study of T cell responses to AZD1222 COVID-19 vaccine. Repertoires were generated with immunoSEQ multiplex PCR, while TCRdb's copy carries only in-frame clones and drops some. Found here are 150,000 to 200,000 clones, 90% to 95% of them singletons; the top ten hold 7.5% to 10%. The starting material was peripheral blood, obtained on day 0 of AZD1222 vaccination. Receptors originate from an adult in good health. Both conserved end residues are part of each CDR3. Fields, in order: CDR3 DNA, CDR3 protein, J gene, D gene, V gene, clone size. D genes are given only for firm matches. Rows give clone size only sometimes, using once, few, many, or a class for an expanded clone.

cdr3_nt: TGTGCCAGCTCACCAGGGGTGAACACTGAAGCTTTCTTT; cdr3_aa: CASSPGVNTEAFF; j_call: TRBJ1-1; d_call: .; v_call: TRBV18; clone_size: few
cdr3_nt: TGTGCCAGCAGTACGGGGACGGAACCTAATTCACCCCTCCACTTT; cdr3_aa: CASSTGTEPNSPLHF; j_call: TRBJ1-6; d_call: .; v_call: TRBV28; clone_size: .
cdr3_nt: TGTGCCAGCAGCCAAGACCTTTATAAGAGCGAGCAGTACTTC; cdr3_aa: CASSQDLYKSEQYF; j_call: TRBJ2-7; d_call: .; v_call: TRBV4-2; clone_size: .
cdr3_nt: TGCAGTGCTAGTTCGGGGCTCGCTGAAGCTTTCTTT; cdr3_aa: CSASSGLAEAFF; j_call: TRBJ1-1; d_call: .; v_call: TRBV20-1; clone_size: .
cdr3_nt: TGTGCCAGCTCACTGGGAACGGGGGCGGACACTGAAGCTTTCTTT; cdr3_aa: CASSLGTGADTEAFF; j_call: TRBJ1-1; d_call: .; v_call: TRBV18; clone_size: .
cdr3_nt: TGTGCCAGTCTTAGTGGGGGCGAGCAGTACTTC; cdr3_aa: CASLSGGEQYF; j_call: TRBJ2-7; d_call: .; v_call: TRBV5-5; clone_size: .
cdr3_nt: TGTGCCAGCAGCTCCTTAATGGGGGACAGATACACCGGGGAGCTGTTTTTT; cdr3_aa: CASSSLMGDRYTGELFF; j_call: TRBJ2-2; d_call: TRBD1; v_call: TRBV28; clone_size: .
cdr3_nt: TGTGCCTGGAGTCCCGGAGATGGCTACACCTTC; cdr3_aa: CAWSPGDGYTF; j_call: TRBJ1-2; d_call: .; v_call: TRBV30; clone_size: .
cdr3_nt: TGCGCCAGCAGCCTCTCCCGCCCCGAGACCAATTCACCCCTCCACTTT; cdr3_aa: CASSLSRPETNSPLHF; j_call: TRBJ1-6; d_call: .; v_call: TRBV5-1; clone_size: .
cdr3_nt: TGCGCCAGCAGCGCGGCGGGGAACACCGGGGAGCTGTTTTTT; cdr3_aa: CASSAAGNTGELFF; j_call: TRBJ2-2; d_call: .; v_call: TRBV5-1; clone_size: .
cdr3_nt: TGTGCCAGCGGACGGCCATACGAGCAGTACTTC; cdr3_aa: CASGRPYEQYF; j_call: TRBJ2-7; d_call: .; v_call: TRBV6-5; clone_size: once
cdr3_nt: TGTGCCAGCGGCGGAGGGAGCTCCTACAATGAGCAGTTCTTC; cdr3_aa: CASGGGSSYNEQFF; j_call: TRBJ2-1; d_call: .; v_call: TRBV9; clone_size: .
cdr3_nt: TGTGCCAGCAGCTGGAACACTGAAGCTTTCTTT; cdr3_aa: CASSWNTEAFF; j_call: TRBJ1-1; d_call: .; v_call: TRBV7-2; clone_size: .
cdr3_nt: TGTGCCAGCACCCCTCCGGGGGGAGAGACCCAGTACTTC; cdr3_aa: CASTPPGGETQYF; j_call: TRBJ2-5; d_call: TRBD2; v_call: TRBV6-6; clone_size: .
cdr3_nt: TGCGCCAGCAGCTTGGCTCAGGGTACAGCGAGCAATGAGCAGTTCTTC; cdr3_aa: CASSLAQGTASNEQFF; j_call: TRBJ2-1; d_call: .; v_call: TRBV5-1; clone_size: .
cdr3_nt: TGTGCCAGCAGTTACACTCCGGGACAACGCACTGAAGCTTTCTTT; cdr3_aa: CASSYTPGQRTEAFF; j_call: TRBJ1-1; d_call: .; v_call: TRBV6-5; clone_size: few
cdr3_nt: TGTGCCAGCAGCAAAGGGCAGCGGGAGGCCTCCTACGAGCAGTACTTC; cdr3_aa: CASSKGQREASYEQYF; j_call: TRBJ2-7; d_call: .; v_call: TRBV21-1; clone_size: .
cdr3_nt: TGTGCCAGCAGCTTGGATAGGCTACTCAACTATGGCTACACCTTC; cdr3_aa: CASSLDRLLNYGYTF; j_call: TRBJ1-2; d_call: .; v_call: TRBV7-2; clone_size: few
cdr3_nt: TGTGCCAGCAGCTTCGCGACAGACTCTGGGGCCAACGTCCTGACTTTC; cdr3_aa: CASSFATDSGANVLTF; j_call: TRBJ2-6; d_call: .; v_call: TRBV7-9; clone_size: few
cdr3_nt: TGTGCCAGCCGACAGCCCAATGAAAAACTGTTTTTT; cdr3_aa: CASRQPNEKLFF; j_call: TRBJ1-4; d_call: .; v_call: TRBV12-3/TRBV12-4; clone_size: .
cdr3_nt: TGTGCCAGTAGTATAGCTATTAATGAGCAGTTCTTC; cdr3_aa: CASSIAINEQFF; j_call: TRBJ2-1; d_call: .; v_call: TRBV19; clone_size: .
cdr3_nt: TGTGCCAGCAGTTTAGGATCCGACAGGTTAGGGGAGCTGTTTTTT; cdr3_aa: CASSLGSDRLGELFF; j_call: TRBJ2-2; d_call: .; v_call: TRBV6-5; clone_size: .
cdr3_nt: TGTGCCAGTAGTATCGACAGTGAACGGGGGTCCTACGAGCAGTACTTC; cdr3_aa: CASSIDSERGSYEQYF; j_call: TRBJ2-7; d_call: .; v_call: TRBV19; clone_size: .
cdr3_nt: TGTGCCAGCAGCCCTAGCGGGGGCATGGATACGCAGTATTTT; cdr3_aa: CASSPSGGMDTQYF; j_call: TRBJ2-3; d_call: TRBD2; v_call: TRBV5-4; clone_size: .
cdr3_nt: TGTGCCAGCAGCGTAGACGCCGGGGGCGCGGTCCGGACTGAAGCTTTCTTT; cdr3_aa: CASSVDAGGAVRTEAFF; j_call: TRBJ1-1; d_call: .; v_call: TRBV9; clone_size: .
cdr3_nt: TGTGCCAGCAGTTTATCGTGGGGGAGGGATGAAAAACTGTTTTTT; cdr3_aa: CASSLSWGRDEKLFF; j_call: TRBJ1-4; d_call: .; v_call: TRBV28; clone_size: .
cdr3_nt: TGTGCTAGTGGTTTGTCAGGGGCCGACACTGAAGCTTTCTTT; cdr3_aa: CASGLSGADTEAFF; j_call: TRBJ1-1; d_call: .; v_call: TRBV12-5; clone_size: .
cdr3_nt: TGTGCCAGCACCCCCGGACGGGGCTACAATGAGCAGTTCTTC; cdr3_aa: CASTPGRGYNEQFF; j_call: TRBJ2-1; d_call: .; v_call: TRBV6-6; clone_size: .
cdr3_nt: TGTGCCAGCAGCTTAGGAGGGGTACAAAGCTCTGGAAACACCATATATTTT; cdr3_aa: CASSLGGVQSSGNTIYF; j_call: TRBJ1-3; d_call: .; v_call: TRBV7-9; clone_size: once
cdr3_nt: TGTGCCAGCACCGGACAGGGTTCCTACGAGCAGTACTTC; cdr3_aa: CASTGQGSYEQYF; j_call: TRBJ2-7; d_call: TRBD1; v_call: TRBV5-4; clone_size: .
cdr3_nt: TGTGCCAGCAGGGAACAGGTCTTAAATGAAAAACTGTTTTTT; cdr3_aa: CASREQVLNEKLFF; j_call: TRBJ1-4; d_call: .; v_call: TRBV2; clone_size: .
cdr3_nt: TGTGCCAGCAGCACGTCGGGGGAGCAGTACTTC; cdr3_aa: CASSTSGEQYF; j_call: TRBJ2-7; d_call: .; v_call: TRBV5-5; clone_size: .
cdr3_nt: TGTGCCAGTAGTATCCGGCTAGCGGTGGACGAGCAGTACTTC; cdr3_aa: CASSIRLAVDEQYF; j_call: TRBJ2-7; d_call: TRBD2; v_call: TRBV19; clone_size: .
cdr3_nt: TGTGCCAGCAGCTTCGGGGGATCCTACGAGCAGTACTTC; cdr3_aa: CASSFGGSYEQYF; j_call: TRBJ2-7; d_call: .; v_call: TRBV7-2; clone_size: .
cdr3_nt: TGTGCCAGTAGTATTCAAGGCACAGATACGCAGTATTTT; cdr3_aa: CASSIQGTDTQYF; j_call: TRBJ2-3; d_call: .; v_call: TRBV19; clone_size: .
cdr3_nt: TGTGCCAGCAGCTTAGCGTTAGGACTAGCGGGAGCAGCCGCTAGCACAGATACGCAGTATTTT; cdr3_aa: CASSLALGLAGAAASTDTQYF; j_call: TRBJ2-3; d_call: TRBD2; v_call: TRBV7-8; clone_size: .
cdr3_nt: TGTGCCAGCAGCTTAAGGGGCTTACCTTATGGCTACACCTTC; cdr3_aa: CASSLRGLPYGYTF; j_call: TRBJ1-2; d_call: .; v_call: TRBV7-9; clone_size: .
cdr3_nt: TGTGCCAGTAGTAGGGGACAGAACTCCTACAATGAGCAGTTCTTC; cdr3_aa: CASSRGQNSYNEQFF; j_call: TRBJ2-1; d_call: TRBD1; v_call: TRBV19; clone_size: once
cdr3_nt: TGTGCCAGCACGGTAGGGTCCCCTGGCACAGATACGCAGTATTTT; cdr3_aa: CASTVGSPGTDTQYF; j_call: TRBJ2-3; d_call: .; v_call: TRBV27; clone_size: .
cdr3_nt: TGTGCCAGTAGTATAGTCATGGATCCGGCCTACGAGCAGTACTTC; cdr3_aa: CASSIVMDPAYEQYF; j_call: TRBJ2-7; d_call: .; v_call: TRBV19; clone_size: .
cdr3_nt: TGTGCCAGTAGTATCGGAACCGCTTTCAATCAGCCCCAGCATTTT; cdr3_aa: CASSIGTAFNQPQHF; j_call: TRBJ1-5; d_call: .; v_call: TRBV19; clone_size: .